A single T cell receptor (beta chain) is shown here with its context. Per germline, CDR1 MNHEY and CDR2 SVGAGI. CDR3 size: 14 residues. Deletions cut 6 bases from V and 0 bases from J, with 9 bases between. These data belong to a study of blood T cell repertoires in COVID-19. Background on the study: Sites across the United States, Italy and Spain contributed samples from acute and convalescent COVID-19. Nucleic acid was either cDNA or gDNA, and it came from T cells, B-cell-depleted T cells, or PBMCs.

Original data processing: Estimated nucleated cell counts came from reference gene primer amplification. Libraries were prepared by immunoSEQ multiplex PCR; TCRdb keeps only in-frame clonotypes and omits some of them. V, J and clone size are those of that table, while D and trimming were read from the DNA. The sample lists 280,000 or so clones, 88% occurring once. The sequenced material came from peripheral blood. This clonotype was sampled from a man younger than 35 with active or convalescent COVID-19. The chain employs TRBV6-5 and TRBJ1-5; no firm D call. Here the CDR3 DNA reads TGTGCCAGCAGGAACAGAGATAGCAATCAGCCCCAGCATTTT. This encodes CASRNRDSNQPQHF.